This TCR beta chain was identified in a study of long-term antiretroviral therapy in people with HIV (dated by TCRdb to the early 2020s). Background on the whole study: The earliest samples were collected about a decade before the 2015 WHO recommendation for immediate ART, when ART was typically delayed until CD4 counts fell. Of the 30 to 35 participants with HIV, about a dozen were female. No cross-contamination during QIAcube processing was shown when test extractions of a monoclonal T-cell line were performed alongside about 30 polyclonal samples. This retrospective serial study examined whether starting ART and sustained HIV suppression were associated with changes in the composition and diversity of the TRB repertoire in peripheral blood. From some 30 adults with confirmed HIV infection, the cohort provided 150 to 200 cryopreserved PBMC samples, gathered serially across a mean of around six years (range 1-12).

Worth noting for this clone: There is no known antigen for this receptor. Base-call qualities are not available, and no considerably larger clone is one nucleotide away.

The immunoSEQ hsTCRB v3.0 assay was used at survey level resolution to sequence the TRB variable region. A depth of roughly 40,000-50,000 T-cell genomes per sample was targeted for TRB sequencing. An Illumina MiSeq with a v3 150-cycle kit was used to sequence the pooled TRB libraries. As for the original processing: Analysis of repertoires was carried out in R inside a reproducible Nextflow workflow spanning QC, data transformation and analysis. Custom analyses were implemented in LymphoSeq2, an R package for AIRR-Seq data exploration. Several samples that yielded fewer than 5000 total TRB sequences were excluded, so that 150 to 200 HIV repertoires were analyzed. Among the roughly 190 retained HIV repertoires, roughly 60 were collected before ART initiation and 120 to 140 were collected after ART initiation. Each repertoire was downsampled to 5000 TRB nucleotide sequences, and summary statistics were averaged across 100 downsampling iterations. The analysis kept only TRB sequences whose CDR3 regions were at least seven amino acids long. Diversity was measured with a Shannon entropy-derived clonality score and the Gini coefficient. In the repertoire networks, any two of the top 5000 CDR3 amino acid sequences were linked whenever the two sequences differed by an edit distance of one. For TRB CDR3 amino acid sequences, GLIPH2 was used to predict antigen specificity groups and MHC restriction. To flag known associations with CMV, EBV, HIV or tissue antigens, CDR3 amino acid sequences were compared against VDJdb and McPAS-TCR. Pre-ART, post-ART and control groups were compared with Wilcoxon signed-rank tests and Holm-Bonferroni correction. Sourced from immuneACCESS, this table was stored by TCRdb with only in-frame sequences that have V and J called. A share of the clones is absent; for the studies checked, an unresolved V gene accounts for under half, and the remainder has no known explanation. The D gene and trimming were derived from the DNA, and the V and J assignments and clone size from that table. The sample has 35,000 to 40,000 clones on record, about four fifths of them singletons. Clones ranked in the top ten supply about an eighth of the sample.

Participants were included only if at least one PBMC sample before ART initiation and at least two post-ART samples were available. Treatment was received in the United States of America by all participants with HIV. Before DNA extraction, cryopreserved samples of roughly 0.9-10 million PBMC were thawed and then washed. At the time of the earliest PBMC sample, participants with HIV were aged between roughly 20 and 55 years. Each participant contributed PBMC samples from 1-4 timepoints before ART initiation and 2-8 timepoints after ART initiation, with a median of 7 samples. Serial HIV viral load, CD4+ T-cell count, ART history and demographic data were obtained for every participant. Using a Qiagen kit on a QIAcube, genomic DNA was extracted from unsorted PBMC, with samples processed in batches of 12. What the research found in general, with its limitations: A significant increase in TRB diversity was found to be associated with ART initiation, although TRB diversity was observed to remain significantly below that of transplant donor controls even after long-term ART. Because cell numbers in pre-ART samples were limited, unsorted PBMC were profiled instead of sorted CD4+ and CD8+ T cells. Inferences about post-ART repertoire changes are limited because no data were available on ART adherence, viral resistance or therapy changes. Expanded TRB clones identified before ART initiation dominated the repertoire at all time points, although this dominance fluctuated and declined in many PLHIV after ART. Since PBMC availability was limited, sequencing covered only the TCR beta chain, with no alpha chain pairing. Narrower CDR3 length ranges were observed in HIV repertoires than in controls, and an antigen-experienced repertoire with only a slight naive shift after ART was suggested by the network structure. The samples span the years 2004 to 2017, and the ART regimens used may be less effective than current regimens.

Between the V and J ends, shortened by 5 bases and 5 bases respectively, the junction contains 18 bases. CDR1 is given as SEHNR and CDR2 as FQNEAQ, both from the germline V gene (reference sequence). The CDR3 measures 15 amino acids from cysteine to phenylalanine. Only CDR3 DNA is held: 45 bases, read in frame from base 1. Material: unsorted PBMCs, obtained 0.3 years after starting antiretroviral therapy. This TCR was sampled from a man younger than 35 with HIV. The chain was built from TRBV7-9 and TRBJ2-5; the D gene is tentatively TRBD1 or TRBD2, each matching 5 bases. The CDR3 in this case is CASSTGAFYWETQYF. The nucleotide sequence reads TGTGCCAGCAGCACCGGGGCTTTTTACTGGGAGACCCAGTACTTC. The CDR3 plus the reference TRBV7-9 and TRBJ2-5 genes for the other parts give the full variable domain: DTGVSQNPRHKITKRGQNVTFRCDPISEHNRLYWYRQTLGQGPEFLTYFQNEAQLEKSRLLSDRFSAERPKGSFSTLEIQRTEQGDSAMYLCASSTGAFYWETQYFGPGTRLLVL.